This is a list of T cell receptor beta chains from one sample in a study of cytomegalovirus exposure and HLA in healthy donors. Sequencing used immunoSEQ multiplex PCR; TCRdb keeps in-frame clones, though not all of them. In total, the table holds over 100,000 clones. The sequenced sample was PBMCs. Every receptor here comes from a man aged 35 to 55 in good health and CMV-seropositive. Each CDR3 is given with its conserved first and last residue. Fields, in order: V gene, J gene, D gene, CDR3 DNA, CDR3 protein. The D gene is left open where the match is weak.

v_call: TRBV30; j_call: TRBJ2-1; d_call: TRBD1; cdr3_nt: TGTGCCTGGAGTGCCGACAGGGGGCGCTTTCATGAGCAGTTCTTC; cdr3_aa: CAWSADRGRFHEQFF
v_call: TRBV6-5; j_call: TRBJ2-5; d_call: .; cdr3_nt: TGTGCCAGCAGCCCCCGGACGCGACAGCGGACCCAGTACTTC; cdr3_aa: CASSPRTRQRTQYF
v_call: TRBV5-1; j_call: TRBJ2-7; d_call: TRBD1; cdr3_nt: TGCGCCAGCAGCTTGGCCTCGGGACAGGGGATGTACGAGCAGTACTTC; cdr3_aa: CASSLASGQGMYEQYF
v_call: TRBV5-1; j_call: TRBJ2-7; d_call: .; cdr3_nt: TGCGCCAGCAGCTTGGCTCAGGGGAGGGGCTGGAGCGAGCAGTACTTC; cdr3_aa: CASSLAQGRGWSEQYF
v_call: TRBV9; j_call: TRBJ2-2; d_call: .; cdr3_nt: TGTGCCAGCAGCGCCGGACACCTAAACACCGGGGAGCTGTTTTTT; cdr3_aa: CASSAGHLNTGELFF
v_call: TRBV4-3; j_call: TRBJ2-7; d_call: TRBD2; cdr3_nt: TGCGCCAGCAGCCAAGATAGCGGGAATTACGAGCAGTACTTC; cdr3_aa: CASSQDSGNYEQYF
v_call: TRBV27; j_call: TRBJ1-2; d_call: TRBD1; cdr3_nt: TGTGCCAGCAGTTCCCTGGGACAGAACTATGGCTACACCTTC; cdr3_aa: CASSSLGQNYGYTF
v_call: TRBV6-5; j_call: TRBJ2-1; d_call: TRBD2; cdr3_nt: TGTGCCAGCAGTTACAGGACTAGCGGGGCCTACAATGAGCAGTTCTTC; cdr3_aa: CASSYRTSGAYNEQFF
v_call: TRBV9; j_call: TRBJ2-1; d_call: .; cdr3_nt: TGTGCCAGCAGCGTAGTTGCAGGGCCCGATGAGCAGTTCTTC; cdr3_aa: CASSVVAGPDEQFF
v_call: TRBV7-8; j_call: TRBJ2-5; d_call: TRBD2; cdr3_nt: TGTGCCAGCAGCTTAGAACTAGCGGACCTCCAAGAGACCCAGTACTTC; cdr3_aa: CASSLELADLQETQYF
v_call: TRBV7-2; j_call: TRBJ2-7; d_call: .; cdr3_nt: TGTGCCAGCAGCTTTGCGCGGGACCACGAGCAGTACTTC; cdr3_aa: CASSFARDHEQYF
v_call: TRBV30; j_call: TRBJ1-1; d_call: .; cdr3_nt: TGTGCCTGGAGTGATGGGGCTTACACTGAAGCTTTCTTT; cdr3_aa: CAWSDGAYTEAFF
v_call: TRBV10-3; j_call: TRBJ2-2; d_call: TRBD1; cdr3_nt: TGTGCCATCAGTGAAGGACAGGGGACCGGGGAGCTGTTTTTT; cdr3_aa: CAISEGQGTGELFF
v_call: TRBV5-6; j_call: TRBJ2-2; d_call: TRBD2; cdr3_nt: TGTGCCAGCAGCTTGCGTAGCGGGGTTAACACCGGGGAGCTGTTTTTT; cdr3_aa: CASSLRSGVNTGELFF
v_call: TRBV6-1; j_call: TRBJ2-7; d_call: .; cdr3_nt: TGTGCCAGCAGTCCGCAGGGAGGACCCTCCTACGAGCAGTACTTC; cdr3_aa: CASSPQGGPSYEQYF
v_call: TRBV6-5; j_call: TRBJ1-2; d_call: TRBD1; cdr3_nt: TGTGCCAGCAGTATCTCAGGGGGCGTCAACTATGGCTACACCTTC; cdr3_aa: CASSISGGVNYGYTF
v_call: TRBV28; j_call: TRBJ2-5; d_call: .; cdr3_nt: TGTGCCAGCAGTTTTAGCGGACGAATTCAAGAGACCCAGTACTTC; cdr3_aa: CASSFSGRIQETQYF
v_call: TRBV7-9; j_call: TRBJ2-1; d_call: .; cdr3_nt: TGTGCCAGCAGCCCTCTAGCTTTTGAGCAGTTCTTC; cdr3_aa: CASSPLAFEQFF
v_call: TRBV4-1; j_call: TRBJ2-7; d_call: TRBD1; cdr3_nt: TGCGCCAGCAGCCAAGACCGGGACAGGGTGGTCGAGCAGTACTTC; cdr3_aa: CASSQDRDRVVEQYF
v_call: TRBV30; j_call: TRBJ2-5; d_call: TRBD2; cdr3_nt: TGTGCCTGGAGTTCGGTAGAGGCGGGAGGGCCTCGGGAGACCCAGTACTTC; cdr3_aa: CAWSSVEAGGPRETQYF
v_call: TRBV6-5; j_call: TRBJ2-7; d_call: .; cdr3_nt: TGTGCCAGCAGTACTGCAGCGGCGGTTGGGGAGCAGTACTTC; cdr3_aa: CASSTAAAVGEQYF
v_call: TRBV7-9; j_call: TRBJ1-2; d_call: TRBD1; cdr3_nt: TGTGCCAGCAGCTCCTGGACAGGGCAAGACTATGGCTACACCTTC; cdr3_aa: CASSSWTGQDYGYTF
v_call: TRBV28; j_call: TRBJ1-1; d_call: TRBD1; cdr3_nt: TGTGCCAGCAGCCCACAGGGGGCGCTTGACACTGAAGCTTTCTTT; cdr3_aa: CASSPQGALDTEAFF
v_call: TRBV9; j_call: TRBJ2-1; d_call: .; cdr3_nt: TGTGCCAGCAGCGTAGGGGGGCTAGCCCACAATGAGCAGTTCTTC; cdr3_aa: CASSVGGLAHNEQFF
v_call: TRBV6-1; j_call: TRBJ1-5; d_call: TRBD1; cdr3_nt: TGTGCCAGCAGTGAGGGACAGATTAGCAATCAGCCCCAGCATTTT; cdr3_aa: CASSEGQISNQPQHF
v_call: TRBV10-1; j_call: TRBJ2-1; d_call: TRBD2; cdr3_nt: TGCGCCAGCAGTGTCTATAGCGGGAGTAGGGTGTCGCAGTTCTTC; cdr3_aa: CASSVYSGSRVSQFF
v_call: TRBV5-1; j_call: TRBJ2-7; d_call: TRBD1; cdr3_nt: TGCGCCAGCAGCTTGGTGTCTGGACAGGGGTATCCCTACGAGCAGTACTTC; cdr3_aa: CASSLVSGQGYPYEQYF
v_call: TRBV19; j_call: TRBJ2-6; d_call: .; cdr3_nt: TGTGCCAGTAGTATCGGTCAGGGGATGGTTGGGGCCAACGTCCTGACTTTC; cdr3_aa: CASSIGQGMVGANVLTF
v_call: TRBV5-6; j_call: TRBJ2-7; d_call: TRBD2; cdr3_nt: TGTGCCAGCAGCGCACTAGCGGGTTCCTACGAGCAGTACTTC; cdr3_aa: CASSALAGSYEQYF
v_call: TRBV19; j_call: TRBJ1-5; d_call: .; cdr3_nt: TGTGCCAGTAGTCTCTTCAATCAGCCCCAGCATTTT; cdr3_aa: CASSLFNQPQHF
v_call: TRBV11-3; j_call: TRBJ2-1; d_call: .; cdr3_nt: TGTGCCAGCAGCTTAGCGGATGGAGCGGGCAATGAGCAGTTCTTC; cdr3_aa: CASSLADGAGNEQFF
v_call: TRBV5-1; j_call: TRBJ2-1; d_call: TRBD2; cdr3_nt: TGCGCCAGCAGCCTTTCCGCCTTTGCGGGAGATAACAATGAGCAGTTCTTC; cdr3_aa: CASSLSAFAGDNNEQFF
v_call: TRBV4-1; j_call: TRBJ2-3; d_call: .; cdr3_nt: TGCGCCAGCAGCCATTCACTAGCTTTTAAAGATACGCAGTATTTT; cdr3_aa: CASSHSLAFKDTQYF
v_call: TRBV4-1; j_call: TRBJ2-3; d_call: .; cdr3_nt: TGCGCCAGCAGCCAAGCACTATCGAACCATGCAGATACGCAGTATTTT; cdr3_aa: CASSQALSNHADTQYF
v_call: TRBV6-1; j_call: TRBJ2-1; d_call: .; cdr3_nt: TGTGCCAGCAGCGGAGGACCCGAGCAGTTCTTC; cdr3_aa: CASSGGPEQFF
v_call: TRBV15; j_call: TRBJ2-1; d_call: .; cdr3_nt: TGTGCCACCAGCAGAGGGGGGGAGATGAACAATGAGCAGTTCTTC; cdr3_aa: CATSRGGEMNNEQFF
v_call: TRBV7-9; j_call: TRBJ1-2; d_call: TRBD1; cdr3_nt: TGTGCCAGCAGCTGGACAGGGGGAAGCGGCTACACCTTC; cdr3_aa: CASSWTGGSGYTF
v_call: TRBV19; j_call: TRBJ2-6; d_call: .; cdr3_nt: TGTGCCAGTAGTATAAAGTCTGACACAGGAATCTCTGGGGCCAACGTCCTGACTTTC; cdr3_aa: CASSIKSDTGISGANVLTF
v_call: TRBV6-6; j_call: TRBJ1-5; d_call: .; cdr3_nt: TGTGCCAGCAGTTACGGGGGGGGGCACGGCAATCAGCCCCAGCATTTT; cdr3_aa: CASSYGGGHGNQPQHF
v_call: TRBV29-1; j_call: TRBJ2-5; d_call: TRBD1; cdr3_nt: TGCAGCGTAGACAGGGGCTGGGAGACCCAGTACTTC; cdr3_aa: CSVDRGWETQYF
v_call: TRBV28; j_call: TRBJ1-2; d_call: .; cdr3_nt: TGTGCCAGCAGTTTATTTGGGACTTTGAGGGGCTACACCTTC; cdr3_aa: CASSLFGTLRGYTF
v_call: TRBV5-1; j_call: TRBJ1-4; d_call: TRBD1; cdr3_nt: TGCGCCAGCGGGGCCCGGGACAGGGGTGAAAAACTGTTTTTT; cdr3_aa: CASGARDRGEKLFF
v_call: TRBV7-8; j_call: TRBJ2-3; d_call: TRBD2; cdr3_nt: TGTGCCAGCAGCTTAGGGTCTAGCGGGACGAGCACAGATACGCAGTATTTT; cdr3_aa: CASSLGSSGTSTDTQYF
v_call: TRBV15; j_call: TRBJ1-1; d_call: TRBD1; cdr3_nt: TGTGCCACCAGCCCTAGGACAGGGAGGAACACTGAAGCTTTCTTT; cdr3_aa: CATSPRTGRNTEAFF
v_call: TRBV5-5; j_call: TRBJ2-5; d_call: TRBD2; cdr3_nt: TGTGCCAGCAGCCATCGGACTAGCGGGAGGGAGACCCAGTACTTC; cdr3_aa: CASSHRTSGRETQYF
v_call: TRBV2; j_call: TRBJ2-7; d_call: TRBD1; cdr3_nt: TGTGCCAGCAGTGGGGGACAGGCCTACGAGCAGTACTTC; cdr3_aa: CASSGGQAYEQYF
v_call: TRBV10-3; j_call: TRBJ2-2; d_call: TRBD2; cdr3_nt: TGTGCCATCAGCGGGACTAGCGGGTCGGAACGCCCCGGGGAGCTGTTTTTT; cdr3_aa: CAISGTSGSERPGELFF
v_call: TRBV9; j_call: TRBJ2-4; d_call: .; cdr3_nt: TGTGCCAGCAGTCCAAACAGGGCCAGAGGGGACATTCAGTACTTC; cdr3_aa: CASSPNRARGDIQYF
v_call: TRBV5-1; j_call: TRBJ2-1; d_call: TRBD2; cdr3_nt: TGCGCCAGCAGGGGGCCAGGTTGGGTAGCGGGAGGTAGTGCCTACAATGAGCAGTTCTTC; cdr3_aa: CASRGPGWVAGGSAYNEQFF
v_call: TRBV28; j_call: TRBJ1-1; d_call: .; cdr3_nt: TGTGCCGCGACCCCCCTCCTGGGGCAGTTTCTTGGTTTCTTT; cdr3_aa: CAATPLLGQFLGFF
v_call: TRBV5-6; j_call: TRBJ2-5; d_call: TRBD1; cdr3_nt: TGTGCCAGCAGCCCCCGTGCGGGACAGGTCTTGTCCCAAGAGACCCAATACTTC; cdr3_aa: CASSPRAGQVLSQETQYF
v_call: TRBV27; j_call: TRBJ2-1; d_call: .; cdr3_nt: TGTGCCAGCAGTTCGTTGAGGGAACTACCTAATGAGCAGTTCTTC; cdr3_aa: CASSSLRELPNEQFF
v_call: TRBV15; j_call: TRBJ2-2; d_call: .; cdr3_nt: TGTGCCACCAGCAGGGGGGCAGGGGTGGCCGGGGAGCTGTTTTTT; cdr3_aa: CATSRGAGVAGELFF
v_call: TRBV5-1; j_call: TRBJ2-1; d_call: TRBD2; cdr3_nt: TGCGCCAGCGGGGGGACTAGCGTCTACAATGAGCAGTTCTTC; cdr3_aa: CASGGTSVYNEQFF